This T cell receptor (beta chain) originates from a study of a mutant IDH1 vaccine in newly diagnosed glioma. Study summary: Patients received eight vaccinations in weeks 1, 3, 5, 7, 11, 15, 19, 23. Beforehand, treatment had been radiotherapy, temozolomide, or both; the majority received both.

This sample's time point: week 5, during vaccination. The vaccine gave 300 ug of a 20-mer mutant IDH1 peptide subcutaneously per dose. Libraries were prepared by immunoSEQ multiplex PCR; TCRdb keeps only in-frame clonotypes and omits some of them. In the table there are approximately 32,000 clones, 45% to 70% of which are singletons. The germline V and J ends were trimmed by 1 base and 0 bases, with 5 bases remaining between them. CDR1 SGHDT and CDR2 YYEEEE come from the germline V gene. This CDR3 has 14 residues. As concerns this clone: What it recognizes is unknown.

Overall study findings and caveats: Immune responses arising from the vaccine appeared in 80% to 95% of patients. Any relationship between pseudoprogression and changes in top peripheral T cell clonotypes seemed absent.

Sequenced material: PBMCs, taken from a glioma patient whose treatment included an IDH1 peptide vaccine. The rearrangement uses TRBV5-6 and TRBJ2-4; D uncertain. The clonotype was recovered from a woman under 30 with glioma. In DNA, the CDR3 is TGTGCCAGCAGCTTGTCACTAGCCAAAAACATTCAGTACTTC. This translates into CASSLSLAKNIQYF.